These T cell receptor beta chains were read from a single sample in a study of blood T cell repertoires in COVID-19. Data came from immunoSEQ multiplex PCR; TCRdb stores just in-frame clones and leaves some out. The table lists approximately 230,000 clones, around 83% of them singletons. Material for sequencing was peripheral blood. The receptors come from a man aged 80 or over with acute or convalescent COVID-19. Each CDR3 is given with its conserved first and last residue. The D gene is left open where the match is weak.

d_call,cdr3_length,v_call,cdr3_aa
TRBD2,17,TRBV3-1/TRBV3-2,CASSQDPAGGYTDTQYF
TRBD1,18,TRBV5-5,CASSTYATGVGSNQPQHF
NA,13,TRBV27,CASSRLTGEKLFF
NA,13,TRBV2,CASTGQMNTEAFF
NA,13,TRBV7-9,CASSFGTTYGYTF
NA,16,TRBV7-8,CASSLAGSFANYGYTF
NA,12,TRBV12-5,CASGLTQGKLFF
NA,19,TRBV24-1,CATSDFNTGPNSGANVLTF
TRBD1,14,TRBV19,CASSARQGNYGYTF
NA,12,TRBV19,CATYGGNYGYTF
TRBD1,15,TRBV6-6,CASSYLTGGGQPQHF
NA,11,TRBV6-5,CASSTTPRPFF
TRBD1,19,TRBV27,CASSLKGSPRGDYNSPLHF
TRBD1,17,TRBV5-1,CASSLGQGARSDEKLFF
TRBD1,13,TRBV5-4,CATGTVPSYEQYF
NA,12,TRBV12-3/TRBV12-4,CASSTGNQPQHF
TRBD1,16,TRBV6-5,CASSYLWTGLSTEAFF
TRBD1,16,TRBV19,CASSAWTGAYNSPLHF
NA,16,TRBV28,CASSTSGGAPGQPQHF
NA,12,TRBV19,CASSWGGAEAFF
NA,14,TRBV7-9,CASSLGGVKEKLFF
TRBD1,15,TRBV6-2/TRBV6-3,CASSQYGTGKNIQYF
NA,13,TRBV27,CASSPRLNTEAFF
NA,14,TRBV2,CATGSGQNNSPLHF
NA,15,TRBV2,CASSEGSGLRYEQYF
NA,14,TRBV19,CASSIRGWSYGYTF
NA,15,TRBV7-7,CASSLGAGPSYEQYF
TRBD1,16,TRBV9,CASSVGGQGAIDTQYF
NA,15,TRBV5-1,CASSLARTRNYGYTF
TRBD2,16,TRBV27,CASSRGRGGRTYEQYF
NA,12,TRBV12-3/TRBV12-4,CASSLRELTQYF
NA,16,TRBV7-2,CASSQIPRQAGNTIYF
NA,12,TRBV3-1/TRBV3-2,CASSLDTRALHF
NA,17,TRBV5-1,CASSLGSPGAYNSPLHF
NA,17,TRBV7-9,CASSPGLAGVSSYEQYF
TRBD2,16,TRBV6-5,CASSSGLAAGTGELFF
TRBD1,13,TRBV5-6,CASSLSGGKTQYF
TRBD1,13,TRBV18,CASSLQGAREQYF
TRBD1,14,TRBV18,CASSAGQVGQPQHF
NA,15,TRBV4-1,CASSHPRGGADEAFF
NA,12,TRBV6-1,CASSEGSDEQYF
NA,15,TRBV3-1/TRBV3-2,CASSQELRRGTEAFF
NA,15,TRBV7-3,CASSLTGGNTGELFF
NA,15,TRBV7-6,CASSLRGDSNQPQHF
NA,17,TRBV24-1,CATSDAGIDSSYNEQFF
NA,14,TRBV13,CASSRRTVTYGYTF
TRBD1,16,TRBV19,CASSVARTGGTDTQYF
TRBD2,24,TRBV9,CASSIGTPQFWASGARVSTDTQYF